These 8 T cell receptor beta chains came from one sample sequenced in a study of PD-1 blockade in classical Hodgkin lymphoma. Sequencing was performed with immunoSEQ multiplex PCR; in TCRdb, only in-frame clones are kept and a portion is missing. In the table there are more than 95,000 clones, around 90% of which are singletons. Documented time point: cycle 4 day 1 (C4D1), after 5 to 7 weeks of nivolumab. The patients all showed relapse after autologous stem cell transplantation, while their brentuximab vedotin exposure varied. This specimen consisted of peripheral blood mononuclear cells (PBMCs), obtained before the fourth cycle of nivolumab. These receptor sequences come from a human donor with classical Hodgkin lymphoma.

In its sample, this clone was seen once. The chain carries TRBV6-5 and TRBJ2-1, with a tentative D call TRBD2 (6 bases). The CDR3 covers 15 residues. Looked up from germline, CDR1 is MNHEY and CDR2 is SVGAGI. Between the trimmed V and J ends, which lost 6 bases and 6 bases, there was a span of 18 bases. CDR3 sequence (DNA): TGTGCCAGCAGCTCGGGGGAGAGTAGTGGCAATGAGCAGTTCTTC. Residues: CASSSGESSGNEQFF.

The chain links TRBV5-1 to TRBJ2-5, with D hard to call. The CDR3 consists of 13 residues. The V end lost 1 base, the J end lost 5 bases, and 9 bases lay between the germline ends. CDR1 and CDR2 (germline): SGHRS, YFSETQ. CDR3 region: CASSLTSLETQYF. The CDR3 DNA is TGCGCCAGCAGCTTGACGAGCCTCGAGACCCAGTACTTC.

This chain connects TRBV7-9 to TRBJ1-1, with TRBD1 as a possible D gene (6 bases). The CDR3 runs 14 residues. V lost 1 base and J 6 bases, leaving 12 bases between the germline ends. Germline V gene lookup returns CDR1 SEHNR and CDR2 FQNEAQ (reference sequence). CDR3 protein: CASSLGGRTAEAFF. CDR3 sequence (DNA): TGTGCCAGCAGCTTAGGGGGGAGGACAGCTGAAGCTTTCTTT.

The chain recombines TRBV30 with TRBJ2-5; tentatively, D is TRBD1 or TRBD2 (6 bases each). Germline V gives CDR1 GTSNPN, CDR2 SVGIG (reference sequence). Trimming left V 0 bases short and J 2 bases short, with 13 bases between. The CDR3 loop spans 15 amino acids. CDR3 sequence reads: CAWSVRGTVQETQYF. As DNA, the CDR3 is TGTGCCTGGAGTGTAAGGGGGACTGTACAAGAGACCCAGTACTTC.

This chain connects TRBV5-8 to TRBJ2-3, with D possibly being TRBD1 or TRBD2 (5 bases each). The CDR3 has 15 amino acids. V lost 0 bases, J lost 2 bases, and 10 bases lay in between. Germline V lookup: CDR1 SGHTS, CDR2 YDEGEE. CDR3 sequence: CASSLVQGPTDTQYF. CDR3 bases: TGTGCCAGCAGCTTGGTGCAGGGACCCACAGATACGCAGTATTTT. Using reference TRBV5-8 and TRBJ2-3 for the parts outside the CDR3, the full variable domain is EAGVTQSPTHLIKTRGQQATLRCSPISGHTSVYWYQQALGLGLQFLLWYDEGEERNRGNFPPRFSGRQFPNYSSELNVNALELEDSALYLCASSLVQGPTDTQYFGPGTRLTVL.

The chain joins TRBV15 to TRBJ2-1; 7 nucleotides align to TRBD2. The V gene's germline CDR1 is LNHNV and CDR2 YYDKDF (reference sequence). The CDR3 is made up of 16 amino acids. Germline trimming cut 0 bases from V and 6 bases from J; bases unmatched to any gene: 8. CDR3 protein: CATSRDSGPPLNEQFF. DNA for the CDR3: TGTGCCACCAGCAGAGATAGCGGGCCCCCTCTCAATGAGCAGTTCTTC.

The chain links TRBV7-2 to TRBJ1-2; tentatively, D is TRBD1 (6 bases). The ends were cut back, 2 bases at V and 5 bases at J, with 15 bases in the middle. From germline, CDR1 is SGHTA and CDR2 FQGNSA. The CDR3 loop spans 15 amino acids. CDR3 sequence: CASSLRQVPLYGYTF. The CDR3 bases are TGTGCCAGCAGCTTAAGACAGGTTCCGCTATATGGCTACACCTTC.

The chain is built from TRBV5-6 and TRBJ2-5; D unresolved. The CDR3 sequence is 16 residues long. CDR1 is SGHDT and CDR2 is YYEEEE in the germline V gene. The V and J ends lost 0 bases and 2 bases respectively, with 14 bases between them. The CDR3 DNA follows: TGTGCCAGCAGCTTGGATGGCGCCCCAATACAAGAGACCCAGTACTTC. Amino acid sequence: CASSLDGAPIQETQYF.